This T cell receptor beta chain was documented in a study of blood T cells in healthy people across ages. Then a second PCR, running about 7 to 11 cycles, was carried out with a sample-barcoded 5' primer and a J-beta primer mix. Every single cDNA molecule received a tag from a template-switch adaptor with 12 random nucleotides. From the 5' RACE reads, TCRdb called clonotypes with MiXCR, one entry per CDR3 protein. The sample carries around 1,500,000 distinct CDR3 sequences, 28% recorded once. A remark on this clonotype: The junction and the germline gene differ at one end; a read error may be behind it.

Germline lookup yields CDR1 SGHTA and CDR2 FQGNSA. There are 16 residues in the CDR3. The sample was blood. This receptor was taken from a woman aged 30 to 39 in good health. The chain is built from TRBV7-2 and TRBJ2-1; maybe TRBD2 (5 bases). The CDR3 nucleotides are TGTGCCAGCAGCAAACAAAGAGGGATGAGTGGCGATGAGCAGGTCTTC. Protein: CASSKQRGMSGDEQVF.